The 24 T cell receptor beta chains in this list originate from one sample, sequenced in a study of blood T cell repertoires in COVID-19. The method was immunoSEQ multiplex PCR; TCRdb's version includes in-frame clones alone and lacks a portion of them. Of roughly 140,000 clones detected, 85% appear once; the ten largest clones hold just under 3%. Sequences were obtained from peripheral blood. These receptor sequences come from a man in his fifties with acute or convalescent COVID-19.

The V and J genes are TRBV30 and TRBJ2-2; 7 nucleotides agree with TRBD1. The CDR3 is 16 amino acids. Germline CDR1 GTSNPN, CDR2 SVGIG (reference sequence). After removal of 0 bases from V and 1 base from J, the junction contained 5 bases not matched to a gene. The CDR3 nucleotides are TGTGCCTGGAGTGTACGGCGGACAGGGAACACCGGGGAGCTGTTTTTT. This codes for CAWSVRRTGNTGELFF.

The chain combines TRBV18 with TRBJ2-7; D gene unclear. The germline V gene has CDR1 KGHSH and CDR2 LQKENI. Trimming took 1 base from V and 3 from J, leaving 4 bases between them. The CDR3 sequence is 12 residues long. CDR3 sequence reads: CASSPLNYEQYF. The CDR3 nucleotides read TGTGCCAGCTCACCACTAAACTACGAGCAGTACTTC. Variable domain in full (rest from reference TRBV18 and TRBJ2-7): NAGVMQNPRHLVRRRGQEARLRCSPMKGHSHVYWYRQLPEEGLKFMVYLQKENIIDESGMPKERFSAEFPKEGPSILRIQQVVRGDSAAYFCASSPLNYEQYFGPGTRLTVT.

The genes are TRBV27 and TRBJ2-2, with 7 bases that match TRBD1. This CDR3 is 15 amino acids long. Looked up from germline, CDR1 is MNHEY and CDR2 is SMNVEV (reference sequence). V lost 5 bases and J lost 0; bases outside the gene matches: 3. DNA for the CDR3: TGTGCCAGCAGTCCTGACAGGGCGAACACCGGGGAGCTGTTTTTT. It yields the protein CASSPDRANTGELFF.

This clone occurred once. This chain joins TRBV2 and TRBJ2-1; TRBD2 agrees at 15 bases. The CDR3 has 18 residues. V dropped 0 bases and J dropped 6; count of bases not matched to a gene: 6. The germline V gene encodes CDR1 SNHLY and CDR2 FYNNEI. In DNA, the CDR3 is TGTGCCAGCAGTGAAGCCTGGACTAGCGGGAGGGCCGGCAATGAGCAGTTCTTC. It encodes CASSEAWTSGRAGNEQFF.

The chain joins TRBV6-6 to TRBJ2-1; the match to TRBD2 covers 8 bases. The CDR3 runs 12 residues. V was pared by 6 bases and J by 9 bases, with 4 bases of the junction left unmatched. The V gene's germline CDR1 is MNHNY and CDR2 SVGAGI (reference sequence). This CDR3 reads CASSRLATEQFF. As DNA, the CDR3 is TGTGCCAGCAGCCGACTAGCGACTGAGCAGTTCTTC.

The gene calls are TRBV3-1 (or the pseudogene TRBV3-2) and TRBJ2-7, with D possibly matching TRBD2 (6 bases). The CDR3 totals 14 residues. V lost 0 bases and J lost 2, with 8 bases in between. Looked up from germline, CDR1 is LGHDT and CDR2 is YNNKEL (reference sequence). CDR3 residues: CASSQEGRTYEQYF. The CDR3 DNA follows: TGTGCCAGCAGCCAAGAGGGGAGGACCTACGAGCAGTACTTC.

The chain employs TRBV3-1 (or the pseudogene TRBV3-2) and TRBJ1-1, with D uncertain. V shed 1 base and J shed 5 bases, with 8 bases lying between them. Germline CDR1 LGHDT, CDR2 YNNKEL (reference sequence). The CDR3 spans 13 residues. CDR3 nucleotide sequence: TGTGCCAGCAGCCAAGGCCGAGAAACTGAAGCTTTCTTT. This codes for CASSQGRETEAFF.

The V and J genes are TRBV11-3 and TRBJ1-2; D is ambiguous. The CDR3 spans 12 residues. CDR1 SGHNT and CDR2 YENEEA come from the germline V gene. Trimming stripped 3 bases from V and 4 bases from J, with 6 bases between. The CDR3 sequence: CASSLATYGYTF. CDR3 nucleotides: TGTGCCAGCAGCTTGGCCACCTATGGCTACACCTTC.

The V call is TRBV9, the J call TRBJ2-5, with 13 positions matching TRBD2. The CDR3 totals 24 residues. Per the germline V gene, CDR1 is SGDLS and CDR2 is YYNGEE. J was trimmed by 5 bases and V by 3 bases; bases with no gene match: 31. CDR3 nucleotides: TGTGCCAGCAGCGGAAGAACGATGGGTGGACTAGCGGGAGAGCTAGGAGCAGTCTGGGAGACCCAGTACTTC. Translation gives CASSGRTMGGLAGELGAVWETQYF.

The chain couples TRBV10-2 to TRBJ1-2, with D unresolved. The ends were cut back, 2 bases at V and 6 bases at J, with 16 bases in the middle. The CDR3 spans 15 residues. Looked up from germline, CDR1 is WSHSY and CDR2 is SAAADI. CDR3 loop: CASSEGRHVLDGYTF. The CDR3, as DNA: TGCGCCAGCAGTGAGGGGAGACACGTTTTAGATGGCTACACCTTC.

CDR3 DNA: TGTGCCAGCAGTGAAACTCAGGGGTGGAGCGGGGAGCTGTTTTTT. This encodes CASSETQGWSGELFF. V is TRBV25-1 and J is TRBJ2-2; TRBD1 might be the D (6 bases). The CDR3 contains 15 residues. Germline-derived CDR1 and CDR2 are MGHDK and SYGVNS. V gave up 2 bases and J gave up 7 bases, with 14 bases separating them.

As DNA, the CDR3 is TGTGCCATCAGTGCGGGACTAGCGGACAATGAGCAGTTCTTC. As protein: CAISAGLADNEQFF. The V gene is TRBV10-3, the J gene TRBJ2-1; TRBD2 agrees at 11 bases. This CDR3 is 14 amino acids long. The germline V gene has CDR1 ENHRY and CDR2 SYGVKD. Trimming cost V 4 bases and J 5 bases; bases outside gene matches: 1.

The genes are TRBV25-1 and TRBJ1-6, with a weak D call TRBD1 (5 bases). The CDR3 runs to 11 residues. Trimming pared 4 bases from V and 14 bases from J, leaving 9 bases between. The germline gives CDR1 MGHDK, CDR2 SYGVNS. CDR3 nucleotide sequence: TGTGCCAGCAGTGGGGGCAGAACCCTCCACTTT. Translation gives CASSGGRTLHF.

The genes are TRBV9 and TRBJ2-3, with D unclear. CDR1 and CDR2 (germline): SGDLS, YYNGEE. Trimming left V 0 bases short and J 2 bases short, with 10 bases between. CDR3 length: 15 amino acids. The CDR3: CASSVVPGNTDTQYF. Here the CDR3 DNA reads TGTGCCAGCAGCGTAGTTCCGGGTAACACAGATACGCAGTATTTT.

The chain recombines TRBV5-4 with TRBJ2-7; possibly TRBD1 for D (8 bases). This CDR3 is built from 17 residues. V lost 6 bases to trimming and J lost 6 bases, with 28 bases between them. Germline V gives CDR1 SGHNT, CDR2 YYREEE (reference sequence). CDR3 sequence reads: CASIRRGGTGVVSEQYF. The CDR3 DNA sequence: TGTGCCAGCATCCGTCGGGGAGGGACAGGTGTTGTGAGCGAGCAGTACTTC.

Worth noting for this clone: Germline and junction disagree at one end, which may indicate a read error. The V gene is TRBV7-9, the J gene TRBJ1-2, with D unclear. This CDR3 comprises 11 residues. CDR1 SEHNR and CDR2 FQNEAQ come from the germline V gene (reference sequence). As DNA, the CDR3 is TGTGCCAGCAGCTTCGCCGGGTCTTACGCCTTC. The encoded protein is CASSFAGSYAF.

The V and J genes are TRBV27 and TRBJ2-3, with 9 bases identical to TRBD2. Germline CDR1 MNHEY, CDR2 SMNVEV (reference sequence). This CDR3 contains 14 residues. V was pared by 7 bases and J by 2 bases, with 4 bases of the junction left unmatched. The CDR3 region is CASMGGRATDTQYF. The CDR3 DNA sequence: TGTGCCAGCATGGGCGGGAGGGCCACAGATACGCAGTATTTT.

This clone was recorded once. V is TRBV7-3 and J is TRBJ1-1, with a tentative D call TRBD1 (6 bases). This CDR3 has 15 residues. The germline V gene encodes CDR1 SGHTA and CDR2 FQGTGA. The V end was cut by 1 base, the J end by 3 bases, with 12 bases between. Written as DNA, the CDR3 is TGTGCCAGCAGCTTAAAAGGGGGGAGGGACACTGAAGCTTTCTTT. This codes for CASSLKGGRDTEAFF.

This sequence joins TRBV2 and TRBJ1-5; no firm D call. The CDR3 is made up of 14 amino acids. Per the germline V gene, CDR1 is SNHLY and CDR2 is FYNNEI. Trimming pared 6 bases from V and 1 base from J, leaving 10 bases between. In DNA form, the CDR3 reads TGTGCCAGCAGCCTACTTTCCAGCAATCAGCCCCAGCATTTT. It translates to CASSLLSSNQPQHF.

The chain links TRBV11-2 to TRBJ1-5, with 7 bases that match TRBD1. The J segment lost 2 bases and the V segment lost 3 bases, leaving 13 bases of the junction unmatched. The CDR3 extends over 18 amino acids. CDR1 is SGHAT and CDR2 is FQNNGV in the germline V gene. The CDR3 sequence: CASSFLPRTGLGNQPQHF. The CDR3 nucleotides read TGTGCCAGCAGCTTTCTACCGCGGACAGGTCTGGGCAATCAGCCCCAGCATTTT.

The chain recombines TRBV28 with TRBJ2-7, with 11 positions matching TRBD1. The V segment lost 5 bases and the J segment 0 bases; nucleotides outside the gene matches: 6. Germline CDR1 is MDHEN and CDR2 is SYDVKM. The length of the CDR3 is 16 residues. The CDR3: CASSPRTGGYSYEQYF. CDR3 coding DNA: TGTGCCAGCAGTCCCCGGACAGGGGGCTACTCCTACGAGCAGTACTTC.

A remark on this clone: Mismatch with germline at one junction end may stem from a read error. This chain links TRBV5-6 with TRBJ1-1, with TRBD1 matching over 8 bases. The CDR3 totals 12 residues. CDR1 SGHDT and CDR2 YYEEEE come from the germline V gene. CDR3 in amino acids: CASSVGGQVPLF. The CDR3 nucleotides are TGTGCCAGCAGCGTTGGGGGACAGGTTCCTCTCTTT.

This clone turned up a few times. For the CDR3, the DNA is TGTGCCAGTACCTTACAGGGGGCGAATGAAAAACTGTTTTTT. Translation gives CASTLQGANEKLFF. The chain couples TRBV19 to TRBJ1-4; 9 positions match TRBD1. Germline lookup yields CDR1 LNHDA and CDR2 SQIVND (reference sequence). CDR3 length: 14 residues. Losses at the gene ends were 7 bases for V and 5 bases for J; bases not matched to a gene: 5.

V gene TRBV7-9 combines with J gene TRBJ2-3; TRBD2 might be the D (7 bases). Germline V lookup: CDR1 SEHNR, CDR2 FQNEAQ (reference sequence). V lost 5 bases and J 4 bases, leaving 25 bases between the germline ends. CDR3 length equals 18 residues. DNA for the CDR3: TGTGCCAGCAGCCGCCGGTGGAGGGGAGGGGGAGTCGCAGATACGCAGTATTTT. Protein sequence: CASSRRWRGGGVADTQYF. The full variable domain, completed using reference TRBV7-9 and TRBJ2-3, is DTGVSQNPRHKITKRGQNVTFRCDPISEHNRLYWYRQTLGQGPEFLTYFQNEAQLEKSRLLSDRFSAERPKGSFSTLEIQRTEQGDSAMYLCASSRRWRGGGVADTQYFGPGTRLTVL.